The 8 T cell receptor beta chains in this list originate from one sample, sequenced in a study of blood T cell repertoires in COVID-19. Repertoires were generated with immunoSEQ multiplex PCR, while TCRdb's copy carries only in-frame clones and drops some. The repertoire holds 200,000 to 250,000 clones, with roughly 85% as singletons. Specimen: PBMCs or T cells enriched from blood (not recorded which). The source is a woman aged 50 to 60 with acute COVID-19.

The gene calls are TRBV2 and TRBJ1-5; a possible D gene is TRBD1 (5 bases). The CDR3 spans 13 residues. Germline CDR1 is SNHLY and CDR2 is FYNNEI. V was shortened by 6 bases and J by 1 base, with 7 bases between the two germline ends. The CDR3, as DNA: TGTGCCAGCAGGGGGCGAAGCAATCAGCCCCAGCATTTT. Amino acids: CASRGRSNQPQHF.

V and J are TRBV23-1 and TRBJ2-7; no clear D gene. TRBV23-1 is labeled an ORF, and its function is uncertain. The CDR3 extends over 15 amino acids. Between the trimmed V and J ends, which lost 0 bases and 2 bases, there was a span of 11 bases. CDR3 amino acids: CASSQSIEFPYEQYF. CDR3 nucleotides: TGCGCCAGCAGTCAATCCATAGAATTCCCCTACGAGCAGTACTTC.

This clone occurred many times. The CDR3 coding sequence is TGTGCCAGCAGGCGGGACGGCTATGGCTACACCTTC. Protein: CASRRDGYGYTF. V and J are TRBV27 and TRBJ1-2; perhaps TRBD1 as D (5 bases). The CDR3 extends over 12 amino acids. V was trimmed by 6 bases and J by 4 bases, leaving 9 bases between them. Germline V gene lookup returns CDR1 MNHEY and CDR2 SMNVEV (reference sequence).

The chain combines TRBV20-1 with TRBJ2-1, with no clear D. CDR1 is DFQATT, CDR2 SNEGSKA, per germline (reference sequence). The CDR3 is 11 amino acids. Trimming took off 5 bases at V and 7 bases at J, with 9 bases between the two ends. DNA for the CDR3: TGCAGTGCTGGAACGGGTAATGAGCAGTTCTTC. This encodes CSAGTGNEQFF.

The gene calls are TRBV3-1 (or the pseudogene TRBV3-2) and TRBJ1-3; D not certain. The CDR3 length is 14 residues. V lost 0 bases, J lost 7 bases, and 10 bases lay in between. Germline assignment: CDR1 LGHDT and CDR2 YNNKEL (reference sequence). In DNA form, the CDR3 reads TGTGCCAGCAGCCAAGAAGCAAATGTCAACACCATATATTTT. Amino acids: CASSQEANVNTIYF.

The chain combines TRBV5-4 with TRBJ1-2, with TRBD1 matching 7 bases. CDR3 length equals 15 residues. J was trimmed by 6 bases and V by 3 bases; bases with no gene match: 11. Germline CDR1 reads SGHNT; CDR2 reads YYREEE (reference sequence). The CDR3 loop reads CASSYSTGASDGYTF. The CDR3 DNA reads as TGTGCCAGCAGCTACTCAACAGGGGCCTCCGATGGCTACACCTTC.

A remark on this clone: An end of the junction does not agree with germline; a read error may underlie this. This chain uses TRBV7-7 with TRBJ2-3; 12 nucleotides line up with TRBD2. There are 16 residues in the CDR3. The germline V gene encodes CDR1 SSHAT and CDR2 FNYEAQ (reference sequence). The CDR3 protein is CASSLASGGARDTQYF. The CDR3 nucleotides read TGTGCTAGCAGCTTAGCTAGCGGGGGGGCCCGAGATACGCAGTATTTT.

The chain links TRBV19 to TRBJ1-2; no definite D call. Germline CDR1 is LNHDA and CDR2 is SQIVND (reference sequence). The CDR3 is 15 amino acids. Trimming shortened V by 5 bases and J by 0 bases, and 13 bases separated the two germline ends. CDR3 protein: CASSQTVQANYGYTF. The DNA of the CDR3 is TGTGCCAGTAGTCAAACGGTCCAGGCTAACTATGGCTACACCTTC. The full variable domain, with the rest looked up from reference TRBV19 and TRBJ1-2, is DGGITQSPKYLFRKEGQNVTLSCEQNLNHDAMYWYRQDPGQGLRLIYYSQIVNDFQKGDIAEGYSVSREKKESFPLTVTSAQKNPTAFYLCASSQTVQANYGYTFGSGTRLTVV.